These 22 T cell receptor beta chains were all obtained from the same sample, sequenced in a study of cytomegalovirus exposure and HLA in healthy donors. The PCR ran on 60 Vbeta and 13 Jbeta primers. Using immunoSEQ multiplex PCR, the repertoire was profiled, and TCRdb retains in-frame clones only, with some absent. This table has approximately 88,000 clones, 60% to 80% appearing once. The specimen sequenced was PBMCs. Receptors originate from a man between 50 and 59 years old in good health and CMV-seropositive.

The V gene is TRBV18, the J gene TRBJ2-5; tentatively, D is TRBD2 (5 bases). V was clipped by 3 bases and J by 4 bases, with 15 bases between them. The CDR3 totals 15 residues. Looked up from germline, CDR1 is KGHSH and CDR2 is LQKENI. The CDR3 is CASSPLAGSRETQYF. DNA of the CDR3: TGTGCCAGCTCACCCCTTGCGGGCAGTAGAGAGACCCAGTACTTC.

The CDR3 spells CASSPQITDTQYF. The DNA of the CDR3 is TGTGCCAGCAGCCCGCAGATCACAGATACGCAGTATTTT. The chain links TRBV9 to TRBJ2-3, with D uncertain. Trimming stripped 4 bases from V and 2 bases from J, with 8 bases between. Germline CDR1 reads SGDLS; CDR2 reads YYNGEE. The CDR3 has 13 amino acids.

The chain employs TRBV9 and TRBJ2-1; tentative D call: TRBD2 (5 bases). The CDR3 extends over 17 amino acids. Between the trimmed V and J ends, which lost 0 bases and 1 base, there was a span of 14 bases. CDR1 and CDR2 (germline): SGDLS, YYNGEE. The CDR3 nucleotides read TGTGCCAGCAGCGTAGGTGAGGGCTTAGTTTCCTACAATGAGCAGTTCTTC. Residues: CASSVGEGLVSYNEQFF. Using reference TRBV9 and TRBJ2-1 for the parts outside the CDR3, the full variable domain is DSGVTQTPKHLITATGQRVTLRCSPRSGDLSVYWYQQSLDQGLQFLIQYYNGEERAKGNILERFSAQQFPDLHSELNLSSLELGDSALYFCASSVGEGLVSYNEQFFGPGTRLTVL.

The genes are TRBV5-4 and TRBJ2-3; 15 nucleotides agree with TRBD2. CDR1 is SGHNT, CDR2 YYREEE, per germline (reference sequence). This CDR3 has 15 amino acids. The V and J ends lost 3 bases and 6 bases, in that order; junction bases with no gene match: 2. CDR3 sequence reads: CASSSGTSGGDTQYF. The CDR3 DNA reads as TGTGCCAGCAGCTCTGGGACTAGCGGGGGGGATACGCAGTATTTT.

The CDR3 DNA reads as TGTGCCAGCACCCCCAGGCAGGGAGGTGGCTACACCTTC. Protein product: CASTPRQGGGYTF. The chain couples TRBV6-5 to TRBJ1-2; D possibly corresponds to TRBD1 (5 bases). This CDR3 is 13 amino acids long. CDR1 is MNHEY, CDR2 SVGAGI, per germline. Deletions cut 7 bases from V and 7 bases from J, with 16 bases between.

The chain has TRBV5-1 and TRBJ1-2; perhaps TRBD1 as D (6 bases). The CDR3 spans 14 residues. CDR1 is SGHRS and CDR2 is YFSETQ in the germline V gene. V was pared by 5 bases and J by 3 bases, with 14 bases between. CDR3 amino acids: CASSRGGGYYGYTF. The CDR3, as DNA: TGCGCCAGCAGTCGTGGGGGCGGGTACTATGGCTACACCTTC.

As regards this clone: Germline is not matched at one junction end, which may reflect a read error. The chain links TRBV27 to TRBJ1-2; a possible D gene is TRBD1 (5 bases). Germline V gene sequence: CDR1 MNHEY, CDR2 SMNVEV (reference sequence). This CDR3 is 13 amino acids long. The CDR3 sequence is CASSLLGREGLRF. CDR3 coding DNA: TGTGCCAGCAGTTTATTGGGACGGGAGGGGCTTCGCTTC.

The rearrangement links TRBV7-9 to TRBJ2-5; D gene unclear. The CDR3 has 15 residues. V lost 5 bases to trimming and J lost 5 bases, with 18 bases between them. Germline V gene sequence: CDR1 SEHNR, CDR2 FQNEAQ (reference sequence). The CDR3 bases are TGTGCCAGCAGCCTTCGACTGGGTAATGGGGAGACCCAGTACTTC. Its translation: CASSLRLGNGETQYF.

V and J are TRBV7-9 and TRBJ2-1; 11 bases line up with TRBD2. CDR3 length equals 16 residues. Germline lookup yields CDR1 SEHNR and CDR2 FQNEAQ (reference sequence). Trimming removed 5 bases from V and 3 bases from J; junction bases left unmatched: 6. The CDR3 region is CASSLSLAGGYNEQFF. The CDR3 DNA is TGTGCCAGCAGCCTCTCCCTAGCGGGGGGCTACAATGAGCAGTTCTTC.

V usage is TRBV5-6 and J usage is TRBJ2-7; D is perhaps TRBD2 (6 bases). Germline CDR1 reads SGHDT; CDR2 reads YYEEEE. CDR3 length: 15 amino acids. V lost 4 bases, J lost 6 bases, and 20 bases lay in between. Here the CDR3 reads CASSRTTGAGGEQYF. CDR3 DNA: TGTGCCAGCAGCCGGACCACCGGGGCCGGGGGCGAGCAGTACTTC. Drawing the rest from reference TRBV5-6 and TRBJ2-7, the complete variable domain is DAGVTQSPTHLIKTRGQQVTLRCSPKSGHDTVSWYQQALGQGPQFIFQYYEEEERQRGNFPDRFSGHQFPNYSSELNVNALLLGDSALYLCASSRTTGAGGEQYFGPGTRLTVT.

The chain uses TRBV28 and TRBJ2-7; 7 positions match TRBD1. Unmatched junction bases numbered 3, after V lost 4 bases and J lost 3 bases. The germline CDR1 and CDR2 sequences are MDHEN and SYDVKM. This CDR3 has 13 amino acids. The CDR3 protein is CASSSTGDYEQYF. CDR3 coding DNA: TGTGCCAGCAGTTCTACAGGGGACTACGAGCAGTACTTC.

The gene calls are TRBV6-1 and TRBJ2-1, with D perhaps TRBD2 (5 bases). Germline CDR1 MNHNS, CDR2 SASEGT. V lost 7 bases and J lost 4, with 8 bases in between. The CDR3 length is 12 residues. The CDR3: CASTGDYNEQFF. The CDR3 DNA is TGTGCCAGCACCGGGGATTACAATGAGCAGTTCTTC.

CDR3 loop: CASSIGTGGWGNTEAFF. CDR3 DNA: TGCGCCAGCAGCATAGGGACAGGGGGGTGGGGGAACACTGAAGCTTTCTTT. The chain links TRBV4-3 to TRBJ1-1; 11 bases map to TRBD1. The CDR3 sequence is 17 residues long. Unmatched junction bases numbered 9, after V lost 5 bases and J lost 1 base. Germline V lookup: CDR1 LGHNA, CDR2 YSLEER.

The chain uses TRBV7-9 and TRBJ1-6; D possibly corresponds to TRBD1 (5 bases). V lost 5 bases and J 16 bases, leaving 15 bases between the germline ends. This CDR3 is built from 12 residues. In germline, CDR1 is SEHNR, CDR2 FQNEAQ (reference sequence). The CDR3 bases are TGTGCCAGCAGCCAGGAGGGACGGTTGCTCCACTTT. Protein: CASSQEGRLLHF.

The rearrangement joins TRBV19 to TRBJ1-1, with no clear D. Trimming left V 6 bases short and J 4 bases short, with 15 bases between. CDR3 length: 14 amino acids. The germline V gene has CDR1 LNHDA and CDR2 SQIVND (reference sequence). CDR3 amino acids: CASRETGGGTEAFF. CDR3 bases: TGTGCCAGTAGAGAAACGGGTGGAGGCACTGAAGCTTTCTTT.

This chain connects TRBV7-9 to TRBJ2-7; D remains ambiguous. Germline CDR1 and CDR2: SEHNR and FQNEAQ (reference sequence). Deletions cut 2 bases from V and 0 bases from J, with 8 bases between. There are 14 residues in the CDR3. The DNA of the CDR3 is TGTGCCAGCAGCTTATTACTCAACTCCTACGAGCAGTACTTC. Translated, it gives CASSLLLNSYEQYF.

The CDR3 nucleotides are TGTGCCAGCAGCCAAAACCGGGGGGAAAAACTGTTTTTT. It translates to CASSQNRGEKLFF. This chain links TRBV4-2 with TRBJ1-4; weak D call: TRBD1 (5 bases). This CDR3 contains 13 residues. Germline CDR1 LGHNA, CDR2 YNFKEQ. Trimming took off 2 bases at V and 8 bases at J, with 9 bases between the two ends.

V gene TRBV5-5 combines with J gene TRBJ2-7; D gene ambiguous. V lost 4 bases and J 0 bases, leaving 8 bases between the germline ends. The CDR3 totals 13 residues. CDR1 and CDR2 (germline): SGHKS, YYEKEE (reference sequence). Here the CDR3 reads CASSLQHSYEQYF. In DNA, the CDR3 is TGTGCCAGCAGCCTACAGCACTCCTACGAGCAGTACTTC.

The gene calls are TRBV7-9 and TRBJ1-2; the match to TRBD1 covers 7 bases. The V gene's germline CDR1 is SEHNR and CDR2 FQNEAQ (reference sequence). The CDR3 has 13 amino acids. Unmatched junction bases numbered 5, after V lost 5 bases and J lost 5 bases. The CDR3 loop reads CASSRGQLYGYTF. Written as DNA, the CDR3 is TGTGCCAGCAGCCGGGGACAGTTATATGGCTACACCTTC.

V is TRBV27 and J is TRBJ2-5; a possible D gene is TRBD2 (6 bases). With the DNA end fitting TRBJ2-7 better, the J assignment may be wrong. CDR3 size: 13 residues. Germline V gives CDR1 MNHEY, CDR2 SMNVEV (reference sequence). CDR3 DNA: TGTGCCAGCTCGTCGGGACTCGCCTACGAGCAGTACTTC. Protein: CASSSGLAYEQYF.

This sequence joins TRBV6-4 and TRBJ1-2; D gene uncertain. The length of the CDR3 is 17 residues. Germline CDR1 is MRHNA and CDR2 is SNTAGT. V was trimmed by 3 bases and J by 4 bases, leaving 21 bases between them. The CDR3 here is CASSEGQPPREFYGYTF. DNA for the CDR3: TGTGCCAGCAGTGAAGGTCAGCCCCCGCGGGAGTTCTATGGCTACACCTTC.

Here the CDR3 reads CASSIHGVNSNQPQHF. The DNA for the CDR3 is TGTGCCAGTAGTATCCACGGGGTCAATAGCAATCAGCCCCAGCATTTT. The chain employs TRBV19 and TRBJ1-5; no definite D call. This CDR3 has 16 amino acids. The V gene lost 3 bases and the J gene lost 0 bases, with 12 bases spanning the gap. The germline CDR1 and CDR2 sequences are LNHDA and SQIVND (reference sequence).